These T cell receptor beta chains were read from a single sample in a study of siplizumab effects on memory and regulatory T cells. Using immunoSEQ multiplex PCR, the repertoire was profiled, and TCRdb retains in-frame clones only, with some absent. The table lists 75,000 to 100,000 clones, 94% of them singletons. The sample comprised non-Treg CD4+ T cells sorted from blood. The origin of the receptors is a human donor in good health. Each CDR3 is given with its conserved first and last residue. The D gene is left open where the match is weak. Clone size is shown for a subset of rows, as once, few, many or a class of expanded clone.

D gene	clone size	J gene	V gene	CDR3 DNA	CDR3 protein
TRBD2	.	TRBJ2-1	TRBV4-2	TGTGCCAGCAGCCAACGGACTAGCGGAAACAATGAGCAGTTCTTC	CASSQRTSGNNEQFF
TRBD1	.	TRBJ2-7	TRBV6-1	TGTGCCAGCAATTTACAGGGGGCGTACTACGAGCAGTACTTC	CASNLQGAYYEQYF
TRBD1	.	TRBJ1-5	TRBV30	TGTGCCTGGAGTGTACAGCGGGACAGCGCCTCTTATAGCAATCAGCCCCAGCATTTT	CAWSVQRDSASYSNQPQHF
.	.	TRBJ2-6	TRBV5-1	TGCGCCAGCAGCTTGTCGGCAGCTGGGGCCAACGTCCTGACTTTC	CASSLSAAGANVLTF
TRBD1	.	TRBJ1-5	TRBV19	TGTGCCAGTAGTACATCCGGGACAGGAGGTCAGCCCCAGCATTTT	CASSTSGTGGQPQHF
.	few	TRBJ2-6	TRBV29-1	TGCAGCGTTGCTTCTGGGGCCAACGTCCTGACTTTC	CSVASGANVLTF
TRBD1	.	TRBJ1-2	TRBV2	TGTGCCAGCAGTGAAGCCGGGACAGGGGTCTATGGCTACACCTTC	CASSEAGTGVYGYTF
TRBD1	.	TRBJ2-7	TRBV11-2	TGTGCCAGCCAACAGGGGATCGGGTCCTACGAGCAGTACTTC	CASQQGIGSYEQYF
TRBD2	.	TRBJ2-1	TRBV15	TGTGCCACCAGCAGACCCCGGTTACTAGCGGGGGTTAGCTCCTACAATGAGCAGTTCTTC	CATSRPRLLAGVSSYNEQFF
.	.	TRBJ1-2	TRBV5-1	TGCGCCAGCAGCTTGGAAGACAGGAAGGGCGGTGGCTACACCTTC	CASSLEDRKGGGYTF
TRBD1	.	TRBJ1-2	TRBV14	TGTGCCAGCAGCCAGGGACAGGGCTATGGCTACACCTTC	CASSQGQGYGYTF
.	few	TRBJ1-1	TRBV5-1	TGCGCCAGCAGGGGAACTACGGCCCCAACTGAAGCTTTCTTT	CASRGTTAPTEAFF
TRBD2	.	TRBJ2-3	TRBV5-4	TGTGCCAGCAGCTTGGGACTAGCGGGGGCCACAGATACGCAGTATTTT	CASSLGLAGATDTQYF
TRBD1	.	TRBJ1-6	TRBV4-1	TGCGCCACCCGAGGGACAGGGGCGGATGGTTCACCCCTCCACTTT	CATRGTGADGSPLHF
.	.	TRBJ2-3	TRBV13	TGTGCCAGCAGCTTGGTTACTAGCACAGATACGCAGTATTTT	CASSLVTSTDTQYF
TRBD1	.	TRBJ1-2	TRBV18	TGTGCCAGCTCACCCCAACAGGGGTGGTATGGCTACACCTTC	CASSPQQGWYGYTF
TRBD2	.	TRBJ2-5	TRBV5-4	TGTGCCAGCAGCTTGGAACTAGCGGGAGAAGAGACCCAGTACTTC	CASSLELAGEETQYF
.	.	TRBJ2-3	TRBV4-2	TGTGCCAGCAGCCAAGATATCCCTAGCTTGTCAGATACGCAGTATTTT	CASSQDIPSLSDTQYF